Detailed here is one TCR beta chain. CDR3 length: 13 residues. CDR1 and CDR2 from the germline V gene are MNHEY and SVGAGI. Between the trimmed V and J ends, which lost 3 bases and 3 bases, there was a span of 6 bases. Following RNA extraction, reverse transcription yielded cDNA that acted as the sequencing template. Generated by immunoSEQ multiplex PCR, the TCRdb table keeps only in-frame clones and is missing some. The sample has about 200,000 clones, roughly 60% seen once. These data come from a study of CD8+ T cells in alopecia areata. Regarding treatment: oral pan-JAK inhibitor, 5-10 mg twice daily.

The sequencing here drew on CD4+ T cells sorted from blood, taken at week 24, from a patient treated with tofacitinib. The TCR sequence derives from a human donor with alopecia areata. V gene TRBV6-5 combines with J gene TRBJ1-5; D uncertain. The CDR3 bases are TGTGCCAGCAGTTATCGTACCAATCAGCCCCAGCATTTT. Translating gives CASSYRTNQPQHF.